Presented here are 3 T cell receptor beta chains from one specimen sequenced in a study of T cells in Graves' hyperthyroidism and ophthalmopathy. RNA transcripts provided the source from which TCR beta CDR3 regions were amplified. The HTBI primer set drove a first-round RT-PCR of the TCR CDR3. TCRdb called the multiplex PCR reads again in MiXCR, with one record for every CDR3 protein. The table includes about 250,000 distinct CDR3 sequences, about 20% detected once. Sequencing input: blood. The receptors stem from a man under 40 with Graves' ophthalmopathy.

This rearrangement joins TRBV16 to TRBJ2-1, with D perhaps matching TRBD2 (6 bases). Germline-derived CDR1 and CDR2 are KGHSY and FQNENV. Trimming shortened V by 2 bases and J by 3 bases, and 11 bases separated the two germline ends. The CDR3 extends over 15 amino acids. The CDR3 here is CASSQTGGDYNEQFF. The DNA of the CDR3 is TGTGCCAGCAGCCAAACAGGAGGGGACTACAATGAGCAGTTCTTC.

The chain carries TRBV19 and TRBJ1-6; no definite D call. The CDR3 is 14 amino acids. Germline V gene sequence: CDR1 LNHDA, CDR2 SQIVND (reference sequence). V was pared by 5 bases and J by 3 bases, with 8 bases between. For the CDR3, the DNA is TGTGCCAGTAGTTTTGCCAGCTATAATTCACCCCTCCACTTT. It yields the protein CASSFASYNSPLHF.

This clonotype was seen at least ten times. The chain couples TRBV11-2 to TRBJ2-5, with 8 nucleotides matching TRBD1. There are 16 residues in the CDR3. V dropped 3 bases and J dropped 1; count of bases not matched to a gene: 7. Germline V gene lookup returns CDR1 SGHAT and CDR2 FQNNGV. CDR3 DNA sequence: TGTGCCAGCAGCTTTGGGACAGGCGCAGTCCAAGAGACCCAGTACTTC. Its translation: CASSFGTGAVQETQYF.